This TCR beta chain derives from a study of T cell responses to AZD1222 COVID-19 vaccine. General study findings and limits: Clonal diversity was possibly underestimated, and white British individuals and females predominated among donors.

This clone was seen a single time. Its antigen is undetermined. Data came from immunoSEQ multiplex PCR; TCRdb stores just in-frame clones and leaves some out. The sample records 70,000 to 95,000 clones, 90% to 95% being singletons. The sequence came from an adult who received the AZD1222 COVID-19 vaccine. The specimen comprised peripheral blood, sampled 28 days after the second AZD1222 dose.

CDR3 nucleotide sequence: TGTGCCAGCAGAGGTTACAGGGGAAATGAGCAGTTCTTC. It translates to CASRGYRGNEQFF. The chain carries TRBV3-1 (or the pseudogene TRBV3-2) and TRBJ2-1; 7 nucleotides agree with TRBD1. Germline V gene lookup returns CDR1 LGHDT and CDR2 YNNKEL (reference sequence). The CDR3 spans 13 residues. Germline trimming cut 6 bases from V and 7 bases from J; bases unmatched to any gene: 6.